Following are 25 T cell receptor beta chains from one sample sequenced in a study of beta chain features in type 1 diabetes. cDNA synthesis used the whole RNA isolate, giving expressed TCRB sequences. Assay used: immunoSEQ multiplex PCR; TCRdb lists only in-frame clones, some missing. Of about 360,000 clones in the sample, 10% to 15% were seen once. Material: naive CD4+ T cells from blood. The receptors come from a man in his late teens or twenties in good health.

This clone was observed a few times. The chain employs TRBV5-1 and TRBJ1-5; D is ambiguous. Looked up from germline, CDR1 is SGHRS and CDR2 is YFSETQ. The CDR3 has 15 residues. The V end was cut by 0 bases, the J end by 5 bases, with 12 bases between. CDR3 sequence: CASSLAAGRDQPQHF. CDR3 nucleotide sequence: TGCGCCAGCAGCTTGGCCGCGGGTAGGGATCAGCCCCAGCATTTT. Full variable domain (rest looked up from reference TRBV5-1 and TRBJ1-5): KAGVTQTPRYLIKTRGQQVTLSCSPISGHRSVSWYQQTPGQGLQFLFEYFSETQRNKGNFPGRFSGRQFSNSRSEMNVSTLELGDSALYLCASSLAAGRDQPQHFGDGTRLSIL.

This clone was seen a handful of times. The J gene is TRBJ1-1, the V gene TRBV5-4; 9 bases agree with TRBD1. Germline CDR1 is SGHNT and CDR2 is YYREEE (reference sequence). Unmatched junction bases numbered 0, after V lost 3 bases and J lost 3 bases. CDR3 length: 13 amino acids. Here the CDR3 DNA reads TGTGCCAGCAGCTGGGACAGGGACACTGAAGCTTTCTTT. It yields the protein CASSWDRDTEAFF.

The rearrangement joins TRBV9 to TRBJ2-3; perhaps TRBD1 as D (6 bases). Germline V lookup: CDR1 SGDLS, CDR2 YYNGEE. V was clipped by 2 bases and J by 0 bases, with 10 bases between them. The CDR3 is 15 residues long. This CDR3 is CASSVLGQSTDTQYF. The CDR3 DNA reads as TGTGCCAGCAGCGTCCTAGGACAGAGCACAGATACGCAGTATTTT.

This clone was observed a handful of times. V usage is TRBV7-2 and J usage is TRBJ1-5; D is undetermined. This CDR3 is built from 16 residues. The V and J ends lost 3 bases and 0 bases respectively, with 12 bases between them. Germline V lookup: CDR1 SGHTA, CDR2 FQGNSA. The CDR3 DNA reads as TGTGCCAGCAGCTTCGCAGGCCTTACTAGCAATCAGCCCCAGCATTTT. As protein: CASSFAGLTSNQPQHF.

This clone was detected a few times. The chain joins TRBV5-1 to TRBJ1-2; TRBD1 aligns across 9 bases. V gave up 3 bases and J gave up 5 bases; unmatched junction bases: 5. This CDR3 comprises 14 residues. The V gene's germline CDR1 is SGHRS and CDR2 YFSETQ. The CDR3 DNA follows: TGCGCCAGCAGCTGGGGACAGGGCGAGTATGGCTACACCTTC. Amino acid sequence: CASSWGQGEYGYTF.

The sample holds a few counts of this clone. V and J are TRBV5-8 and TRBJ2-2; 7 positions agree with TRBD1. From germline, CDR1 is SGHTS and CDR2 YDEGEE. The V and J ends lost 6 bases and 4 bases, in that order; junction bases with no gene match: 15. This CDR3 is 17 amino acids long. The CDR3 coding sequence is TGTGCCAGCATCCGCCTGAGGACAGGTTGGGCCACCGGGGAGCTGTTTTTT. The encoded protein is CASIRLRTGWATGELFF.

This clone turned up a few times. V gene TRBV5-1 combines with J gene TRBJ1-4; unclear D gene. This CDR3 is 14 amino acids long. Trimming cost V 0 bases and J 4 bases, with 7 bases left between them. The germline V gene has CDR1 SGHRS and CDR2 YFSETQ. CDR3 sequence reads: CASSLGQDNEKLFF. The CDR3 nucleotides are TGCGCCAGCAGCTTGGGTCAGGATAATGAAAAACTGTTTTTT.

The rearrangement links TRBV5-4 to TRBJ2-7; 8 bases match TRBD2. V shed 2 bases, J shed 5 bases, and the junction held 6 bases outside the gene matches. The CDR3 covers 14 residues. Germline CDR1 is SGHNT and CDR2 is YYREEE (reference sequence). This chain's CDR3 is CASSFPAGGNEQYF. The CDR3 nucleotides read TGTGCCAGCAGCTTCCCCGCGGGGGGAAACGAGCAGTACTTC.

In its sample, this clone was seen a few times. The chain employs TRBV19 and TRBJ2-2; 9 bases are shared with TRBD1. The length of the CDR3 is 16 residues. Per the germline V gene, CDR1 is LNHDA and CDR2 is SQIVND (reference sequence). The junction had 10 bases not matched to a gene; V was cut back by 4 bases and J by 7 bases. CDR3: CASSSRPGTGIGELFF. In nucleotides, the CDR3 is TGTGCCAGTAGTAGCCGTCCCGGGACAGGGATCGGGGAGCTGTTTTTT.

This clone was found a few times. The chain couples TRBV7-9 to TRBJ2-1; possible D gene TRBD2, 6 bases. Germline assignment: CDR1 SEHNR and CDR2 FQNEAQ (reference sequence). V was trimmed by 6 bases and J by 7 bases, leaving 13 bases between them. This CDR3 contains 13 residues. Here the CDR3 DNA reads TGTGCCAGCAGGGAGGGAGTCATGAATGAGCAGTTCTTC. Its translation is CASREGVMNEQFF.

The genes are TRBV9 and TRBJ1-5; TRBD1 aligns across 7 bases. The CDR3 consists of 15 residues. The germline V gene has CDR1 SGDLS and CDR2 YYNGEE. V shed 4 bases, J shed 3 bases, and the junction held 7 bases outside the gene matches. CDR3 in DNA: TGTGCCAGCAGCCCCACAGGGGTCCCCAATCAGCCCCAGCATTTT. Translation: CASSPTGVPNQPQHF.

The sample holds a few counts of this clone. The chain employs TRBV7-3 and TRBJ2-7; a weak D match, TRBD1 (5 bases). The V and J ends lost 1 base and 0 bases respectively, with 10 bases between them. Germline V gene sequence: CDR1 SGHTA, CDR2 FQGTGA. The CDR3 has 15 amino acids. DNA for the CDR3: TGTGCCAGCAGCTTAAATTCGGACAACTCCTACGAGCAGTACTTC. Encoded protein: CASSLNSDNSYEQYF.

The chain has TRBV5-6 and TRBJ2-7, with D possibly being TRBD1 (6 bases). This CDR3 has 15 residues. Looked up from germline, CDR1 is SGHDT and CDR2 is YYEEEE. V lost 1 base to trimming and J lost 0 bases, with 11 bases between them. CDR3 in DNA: TGTGCCAGCAGCTTGACAGGGACAATCTCCTACGAGCAGTACTTC. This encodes CASSLTGTISYEQYF.

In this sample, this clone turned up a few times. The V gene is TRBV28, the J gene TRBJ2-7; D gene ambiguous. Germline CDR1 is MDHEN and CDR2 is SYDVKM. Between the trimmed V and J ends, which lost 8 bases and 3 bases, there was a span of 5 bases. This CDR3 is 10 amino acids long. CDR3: CASGDYEQYF. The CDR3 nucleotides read TGTGCCAGCGGAGACTACGAGCAGTACTTC.

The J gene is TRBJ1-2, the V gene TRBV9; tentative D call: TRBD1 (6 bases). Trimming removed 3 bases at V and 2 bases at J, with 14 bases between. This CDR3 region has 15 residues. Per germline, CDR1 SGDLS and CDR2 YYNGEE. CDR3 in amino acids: CASSEGTRENYGYTF. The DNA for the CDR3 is TGTGCCAGCAGCGAAGGGACACGAGAAAACTATGGCTACACCTTC.

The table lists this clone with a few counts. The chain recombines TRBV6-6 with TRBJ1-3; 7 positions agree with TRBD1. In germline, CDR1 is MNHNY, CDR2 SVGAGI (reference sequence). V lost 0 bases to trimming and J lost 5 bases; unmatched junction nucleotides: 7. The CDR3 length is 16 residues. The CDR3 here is CASSYSRMGQRNTIYF. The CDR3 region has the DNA TGTGCCAGCAGTTACTCGAGGATGGGACAGAGAAACACCATATATTTT.

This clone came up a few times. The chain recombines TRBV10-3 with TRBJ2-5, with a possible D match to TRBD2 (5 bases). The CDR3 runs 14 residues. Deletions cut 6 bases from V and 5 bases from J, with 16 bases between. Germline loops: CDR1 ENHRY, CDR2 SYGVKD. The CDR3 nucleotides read TGTGCCATCAGGGACTCTCTGACTGGGGAGACCCAGTACTTC. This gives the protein CAIRDSLTGETQYF.

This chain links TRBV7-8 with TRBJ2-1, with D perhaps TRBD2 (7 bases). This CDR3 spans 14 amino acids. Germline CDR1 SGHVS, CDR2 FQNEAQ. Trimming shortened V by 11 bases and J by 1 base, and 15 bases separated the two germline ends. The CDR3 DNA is TGTGCCTCCCGGGGGGCTCGTTCCTACAATGAGCAGTTCTTC. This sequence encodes CASRGARSYNEQFF.

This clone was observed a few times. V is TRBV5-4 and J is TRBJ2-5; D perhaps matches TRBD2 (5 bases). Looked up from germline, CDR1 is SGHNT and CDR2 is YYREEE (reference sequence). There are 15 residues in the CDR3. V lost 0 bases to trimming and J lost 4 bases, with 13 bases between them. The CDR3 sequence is CASSLGGGPGETQYF. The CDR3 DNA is TGTGCCAGCAGCTTGGGCGGAGGCCCAGGAGAGACCCAGTACTTC.

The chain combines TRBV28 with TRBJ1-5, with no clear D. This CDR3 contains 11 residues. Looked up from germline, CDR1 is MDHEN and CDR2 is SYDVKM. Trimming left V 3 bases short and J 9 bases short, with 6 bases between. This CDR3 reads CASSLGWPQHF. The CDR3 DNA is TGTGCCAGCAGTTTGGGCTGGCCCCAGCATTTT.

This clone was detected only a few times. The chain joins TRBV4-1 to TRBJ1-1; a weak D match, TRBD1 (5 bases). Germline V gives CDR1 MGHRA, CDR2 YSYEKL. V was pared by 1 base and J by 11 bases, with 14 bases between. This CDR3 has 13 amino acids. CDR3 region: CASSQVGRVVAFF. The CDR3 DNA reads TGCGCCAGCAGCCAAGTAGGCAGGGTTGTTGCTTTCTTT.

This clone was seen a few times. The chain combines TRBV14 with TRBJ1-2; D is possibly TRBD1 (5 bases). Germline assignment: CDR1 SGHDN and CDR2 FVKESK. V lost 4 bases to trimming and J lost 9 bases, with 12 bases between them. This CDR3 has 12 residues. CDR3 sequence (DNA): TGTGCCAGCAGCCTTCGGACATTACGCTACACCTTC. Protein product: CASSLRTLRYTF.

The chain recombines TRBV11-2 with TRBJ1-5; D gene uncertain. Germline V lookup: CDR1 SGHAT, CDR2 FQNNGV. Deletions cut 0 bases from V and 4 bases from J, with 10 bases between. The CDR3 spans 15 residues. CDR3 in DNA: TGTGCCAGCAGCTTAGATTGGCGCGGGAATCAGCCCCAGCATTTT. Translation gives CASSLDWRGNQPQHF.

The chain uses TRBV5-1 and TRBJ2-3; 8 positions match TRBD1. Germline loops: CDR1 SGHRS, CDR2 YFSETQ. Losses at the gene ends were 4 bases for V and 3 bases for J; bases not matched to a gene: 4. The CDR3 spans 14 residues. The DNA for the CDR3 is TGCGCCAGCAGCCCCAGGGGGCGTACAGATACGCAGTATTTT. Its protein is CASSPRGRTDTQYF.

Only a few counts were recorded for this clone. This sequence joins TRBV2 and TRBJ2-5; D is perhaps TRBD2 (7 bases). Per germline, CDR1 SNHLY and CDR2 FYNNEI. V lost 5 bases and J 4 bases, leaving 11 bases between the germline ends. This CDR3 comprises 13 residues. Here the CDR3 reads CASSRGARETQYF. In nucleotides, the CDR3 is TGTGCCAGCAGTCGGGGGGCGCGAGAGACCCAGTACTTC.